The 10 T cell receptor beta chains given below trace back to one sample, sequenced in a study of cytomegalovirus exposure and HLA in healthy donors. 13 Jbeta primers and 60 Vbeta primers were used for the PCR. Assay used: immunoSEQ multiplex PCR; TCRdb lists only in-frame clones, some missing. Here the sample spans approximately 150,000 clones, 84% being singletons. Sequenced sample: PBMCs. The receptors originated from a boy aged 2 to 10 in good health and CMV-seronegative.

The V gene is TRBV7-2, the J gene TRBJ2-1; D may be TRBD1 (6 bases). The CDR3 is 12 residues long. V was shortened by 4 bases and J by 7 bases, with 8 bases between the two germline ends. CDR1 SGHTA and CDR2 FQGNSA come from the germline V gene. The CDR3 sequence: CASSYRANEQFF. The CDR3 DNA reads as TGTGCCAGCAGCTACAGGGCAAATGAGCAGTTCTTC. Drawing the rest from reference TRBV7-2 and TRBJ2-1, the complete variable domain is GAGVSQSPSNKVTEKGKDVELRCDPISGHTALYWYRQSLGQGLEFLIYFQGNSAPDKSGLPSDRFSAERTGGSVSTLTIQRTQQEDSAVYLCASSYRANEQFFGPGTRLTVL.

V usage is TRBV4-3 and J usage is TRBJ2-3; TRBD2 matches 7 bases. Germline V lookup: CDR1 LGHNA, CDR2 YSLEER. V shed 3 bases and J 9 bases; nucleotides not matched to a gene: 9. There are 14 residues in the CDR3. In nucleotides, the CDR3 is TGCGCCAGCAGCCAGGCCGCGGGAGACGGGACGCAGTATTTT. Encoded protein: CASSQAAGDGTQYF.

The genes are TRBV5-1 and TRBJ1-6; 10 bases are a match to TRBD1. The junction had 4 bases not matched to a gene; V was cut back by 2 bases and J by 8 bases. The CDR3 has 15 amino acids. Germline V gene sequence: CDR1 SGHRS, CDR2 YFSETQ. The chain's CDR3 is CASSLGGTGDSPLHF. The CDR3 coding sequence is TGCGCCAGCAGCTTAGGCGGGACAGGGGATTCACCCCTCCACTTT.

The chain recombines TRBV5-4 with TRBJ2-6; D is possibly TRBD1 (6 bases). Trimming cost V 1 base and J 3 bases, with 8 bases left between them. The CDR3 is 15 residues long. CDR1 and CDR2 (germline): SGHNT, YYREEE (reference sequence). CDR3 region: CASSLRGGGANVLTF. In nucleotides, the CDR3 is TGTGCCAGCAGCTTGAGAGGGGGTGGGGCCAACGTCCTGACTTTC.

The chain recombines TRBV7-2 with TRBJ2-5; 7 positions agree with TRBD1. Germline values: CDR1 SGHTA, CDR2 FQGNSA. The CDR3 is 15 residues long. With V trimmed by 5 bases and J by 2 bases, 8 bases remained unmatched. The CDR3 loop is CASSLFRDSQETQYF. The CDR3 DNA reads as TGTGCCAGCAGCCTATTCCGGGACAGTCAAGAGACCCAGTACTTC.

The chain carries TRBV7-9 and TRBJ2-7, with TRBD1 matching 7 bases. The CDR3 has 17 residues. The germline gives CDR1 SEHNR, CDR2 FQNEAQ (reference sequence). V lost 4 bases to trimming and J lost 2 bases; unmatched junction nucleotides: 14. CDR3 region: CASSSSPKDRITYEQYF. The CDR3 DNA is TGTGCCAGCAGCTCGAGCCCAAAGGACAGGATAACCTACGAGCAGTACTTC. Together with reference TRBV7-9 and TRBJ2-7, the CDR3 gives the full variable domain: DTGVSQNPRHKITKRGQNVTFRCDPISEHNRLYWYRQTLGQGPEFLTYFQNEAQLEKSRLLSDRFSAERPKGSFSTLEIQRTEQGDSAMYLCASSSSPKDRITYEQYFGPGTRLTVT.

V gene TRBV11-3 combines with J gene TRBJ2-1; perhaps TRBD2 as D (6 bases). V lost 1 base to trimming and J lost 3 bases, with 13 bases between them. This CDR3 has 16 amino acids. From germline, CDR1 is SGHNT and CDR2 YENEEA. In DNA, the CDR3 is TGTGCCAGCAGCTTAGGAGACGGGAGAGGCTACAATGAGCAGTTCTTC. Residues: CASSLGDGRGYNEQFF.

The chain has TRBV4-1 and TRBJ2-3; 8 nucleotides line up with TRBD2. This CDR3 spans 14 amino acids. The ends lost 5 bases at V and 10 bases at J; junction bases unmatched: 11. The germline V gene encodes CDR1 MGHRA and CDR2 YSYEKL. As DNA, the CDR3 is TGCGCCAGCAGCTCCAATAGCGGGGTCCCTTCGCAGTATTTT. It specifies CASSSNSGVPSQYF.

The chain is built from TRBV9 and TRBJ1-1; D might be TRBD1 (6 bases). The CDR3 is 14 residues long. CDR1 SGDLS and CDR2 YYNGEE come from the germline V gene. The V end lost 3 bases, the J end lost 3 bases, and 12 bases lay between the germline ends. The CDR3 region has the DNA TGTGCCAGCAGCGCCCGGGACACCTACACTGAAGCTTTCTTT. This translates into CASSARDTYTEAFF.

The chain carries TRBV10-3 and TRBJ1-3, with unresolved D. In germline, CDR1 is ENHRY, CDR2 SYGVKD. Deletions cut 10 bases from V and 4 bases from J, with 11 bases between. CDR3 length equals 12 residues. CDR3: CATGKTGNTIYF. CDR3 nucleotides: TGTGCCACCGGGAAGACGGGAAACACCATATATTTT.